The present entry profiles one T cell receptor beta chain with its context. The record originates from a study of blood T cell repertoires in COVID-19. As for the study in general: Samples representing acute and convalescent COVID-19 were sourced from the United States, Italy and Spain. Sources were T cells, B-cell-depleted T cells, or PBMCs; the material itself was cDNA or gDNA.

The V end was cut by 5 bases, the J end by 5 bases, with 6 bases between. The CDR3 covers 12 residues. Germline loops: CDR1 LGHDT, CDR2 YNNKEL (reference sequence). The table came from immunoSEQ multiplex PCR; TCRdb's copy has only in-frame clones and leaves some out. The data contain about 180,000 clones, 89% of them seen just once; the ten biggest clones take up around 2.3%. Participant-reported clinical history was the basis for cohort assignment. Sample: PBMCs or T cells enriched from blood (not recorded which). This sequence was found in a woman in her thirties or forties with acute COVID-19. The V and J genes are TRBV3-1 (or the pseudogene TRBV3-2) and TRBJ2-2; D may be TRBD1 (5 bases). The CDR3 bases are TGTGCCAGCAGCTACAGGACCGGGGAGCTGTTTTTT. Translating gives CASSYRTGELFF.